This TCR beta chain was sequenced during a study of CD8 T cells in ankylosing spondylitis. Study observations and caveats: Ankylosing spondylitis blood seemed to carry a telltale TCR beta motif made of eight or nine highly homologous variants.

In making TCR beta libraries, quantitative 5'-RACE with molecular barcodes was used. A single record per CDR3 protein comes from TCRdb applying MiXCR to the 5' RACE reads. The sample carries some 120,000 distinct CDR3 sequences, approximately 13% recorded once. Remarks on this clonotype: Its antigen is unidentified.

This sequence originates from a female donor with ankylosing spondylitis or in good health (not recorded which). Sequencing was performed on blood, either unsorted or a sorted T cell fraction (not recorded which).

CDR3 DNA sequence: TGTGCCAGCTCATCCTCGACAGGGGAAGAGACCCAGTACTTC. The encoded protein is CASSSSTGEETQYF. The rearrangement joins TRBV18 to TRBJ2-5, with TRBD1 identical over 8 bases. Germline CDR1 KGHSH, CDR2 LQKENI. The J segment lost 3 bases and the V segment lost 5 bases, leaving 5 bases of the junction unmatched. The CDR3 sequence is 14 residues long.